This T cell receptor beta chain was documented in a study of human T cells and chemical hapten exposure. Germline V gene sequence: CDR1 SEHNR, CDR2 FQNEAQ (reference sequence). The CDR3 extends over 13 amino acids. V was shortened by 4 bases and J by 4 bases, with 11 bases between the two germline ends. This clonotype was seen a few times. Time point meaning: patch test 2, 6 weeks after DPC sensitization. The sample's treatment: therapeutic diphenylcyclopropenone sensitization with weekly scalp DPC. TCRdb fed the RACE reads into MiXCR, producing one record per CDR3 protein. The table lists fewer than 150,000 distinct CDR3 sequences, about 11% of them singletons.

V gene TRBV7-9 combines with J gene TRBJ2-7; D is possibly TRBD2 (5 bases). This specimen was whole blood, taken in connection with sensitization to the hapten diphenylcyclopropenone (DPC). The clonotype originates from a woman between 50 and 59 years old with alopecia areata. Some clones in this sample may be carry-over from other donors' samples. The CDR3 is CASSSGSGYEQYF. In nucleotides, the CDR3 is TGTGCCAGCAGCTCTGGAAGCGGATACGAGCAGTACTTC.